This T cell receptor beta chain was recorded in a study of T cell changes during pregnancy in multiple sclerosis. This CDR3 has 11 residues. Trimming took off 3 bases at V and 8 bases at J, with 10 bases between the two ends. Germline V gives CDR1 GTSNPN, CDR2 SVGIG (reference sequence). Clones were sequenced by immunoSEQ multiplex PCR, and TCRdb holds only the in-frame ones, with some missing. The table includes approximately 60,000 clones, approximately 94% detected once. The source material was CD8+ T cells from peripheral blood mononuclear cells, sampled in the second trimester of pregnancy. The chain has TRBV30 and TRBJ1-2, with D unclear. This receptor was identified in a female donor with multiple sclerosis, enrolled in a pregnancy study. CDR3 sequence: CAWRVPRGYTF. Written as DNA, the CDR3 is TGTGCCTGGAGGGTGCCCCGGGGCTACACCTTC.